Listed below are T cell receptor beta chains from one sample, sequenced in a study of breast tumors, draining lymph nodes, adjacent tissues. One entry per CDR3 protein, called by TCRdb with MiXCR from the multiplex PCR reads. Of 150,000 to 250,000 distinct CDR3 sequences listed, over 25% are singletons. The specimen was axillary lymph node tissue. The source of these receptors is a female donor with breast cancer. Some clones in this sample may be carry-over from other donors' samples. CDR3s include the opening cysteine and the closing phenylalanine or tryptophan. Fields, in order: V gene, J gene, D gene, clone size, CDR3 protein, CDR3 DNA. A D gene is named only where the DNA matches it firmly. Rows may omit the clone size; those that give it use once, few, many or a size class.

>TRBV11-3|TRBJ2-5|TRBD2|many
CASSKRENGRETQYF
TGTGCCAGCAGCAAGCGGGAAAATGGGCGGGAGACCCAGTACTTC
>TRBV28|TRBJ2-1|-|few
CASSYPLGLSNEQFF
TGTGCCAGCAGTTACCCTTTAGGGCTGTCCAATGAGCAGTTCTTC
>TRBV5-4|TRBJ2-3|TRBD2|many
CASSFLAGGADTQYF
TGTGCCAGCAGCTTTCTAGCGGGAGGAGCAGATACGCAGTATTTT
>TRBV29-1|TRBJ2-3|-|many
CSVVLLTGPASTDTQYF
TGCAGCGTTGTGCTCCTAACAGGTCCGGCTAGCACAGATACGCAGTATTTT
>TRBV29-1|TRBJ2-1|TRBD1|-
CSAPGQGTGEQFF
TGCAGCGCACCGGGACAGGGGACGGGTGAGCAGTTCTTC
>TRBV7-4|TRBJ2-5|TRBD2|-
CASSCAGLAGGETQYF
TGTGCCAGCAGCTGCGCGGGACTAGCGGGGGGAGAGACCCAGTACTTC
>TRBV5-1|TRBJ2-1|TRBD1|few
CASSDRGQGNNEQFF
TGCGCCAGCAGTGATCGGGGACAGGGTAACAATGAGCAGTTCTTC
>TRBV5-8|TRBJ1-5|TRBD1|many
CASSFYRGKQPQHF
TGTGCCAGCAGCTTCTACAGGGGAAAACAGCCCCAGCATTTT
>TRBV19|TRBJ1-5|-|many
CASSRGWGQPQHF
TGTGCCAGTAGTAGGGGTTGGGGTCAGCCCCAGCATTTT
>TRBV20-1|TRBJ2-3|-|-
CSAGIARGPRDTQYF
TGCAGTGCCGGAATAGCGCGGGGGCCTAGAGATACGCAGTATTTT
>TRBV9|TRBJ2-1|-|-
CASSESAGPEQFF
TGTGCCAGCAGTGAATCGGCGGGACCAGAGCAGTTCTTC
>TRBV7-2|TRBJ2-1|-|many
CASSSDSYNEQFF
TGTGCCAGCAGTTCCGACAGCTACAATGAGCAGTTCTTC
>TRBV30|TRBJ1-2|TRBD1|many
CATHRGINYGYTF
TGTGCCACCCACAGGGGGATAAACTATGGCTACACCTTC
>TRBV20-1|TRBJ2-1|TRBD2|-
CSALSPLAGVNEQFF
TGCAGTGCTTTAAGCCCTCTAGCGGGAGTAAATGAGCAGTTCTTC
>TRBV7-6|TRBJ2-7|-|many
CASSLEVGSWSEQYF
TGTGCCAGCAGCTTAGAGGTGGGTTCTTGGAGCGAGCAGTACTTC
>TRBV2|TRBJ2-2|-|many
CASLGTRSGELFF
TGTGCCAGCCTAGGGACTCGATCCGGGGAGCTGTTTTTT
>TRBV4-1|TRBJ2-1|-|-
CASSQGWRGSNEQFF
TGCGCCAGCAGCCAAGGCTGGAGGGGGAGCAATGAGCAGTTCTTC
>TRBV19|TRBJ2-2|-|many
CASKRAENTGELFF
TGTGCCAGTAAAAGGGCAGAGAACACCGGGGAGCTGTTTTTT
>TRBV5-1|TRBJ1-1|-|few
CASSLVGDNPEAFF
TGCGCCAGCAGCTTGGTCGGGGACAATCCTGAAGCTTTCTTT
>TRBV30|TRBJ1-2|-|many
CAWSTGRDYGYTF
TGTGCCTGGAGTACAGGACGGGACTATGGCTACACCTTC
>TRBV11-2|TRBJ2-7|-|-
CASSAQGNQPQQYF
TGTGCCAGCAGCGCACAGGGCAATCAGCCCCAGCAGTACTTC
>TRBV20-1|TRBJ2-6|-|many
CSASPLSGANVLTF
TGCAGTGCTAGTCCGCTCTCTGGGGCCAACGTCCTGACTTTC
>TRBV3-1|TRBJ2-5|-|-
CASSLGIEETQYF
TGTGCCAGCAGCTTAGGGATCGAAGAGACCCAGTACTTC
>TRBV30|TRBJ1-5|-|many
CAWSFGSNQPQHF
TGTGCCTGGAGTTTCGGGAGCAATCAGCCCCAGCATTTT